These 6 T cell receptor beta chains originate from one sample sequenced in a study of blood T cell repertoires in COVID-19. Clones were read by immunoSEQ multiplex PCR, and TCRdb kept only the in-frame ones, dropping some. This repertoire shows about 220,000 clones, 75% to 90% found once; its top ten account for over 3%. The sample taken for sequencing was PBMCs or T cells enriched from blood (not recorded which). Every receptor here comes from a young woman in a cohort exposed to, infected with or recovered from COVID-19 (not recorded which).

CDR3 DNA sequence: TGTGCCAGCAGCCCAGGGCCGGACACTGAAGCTTTCTTT. Amino acid sequence: CASSPGPDTEAFF. The genes are TRBV7-3 and TRBJ1-1; maybe TRBD1 (5 bases). Germline CDR1 and CDR2: SGHTA and FQGTGA. V lost 5 bases to trimming and J lost 3 bases, with 10 bases between them. The CDR3 totals 13 residues.

The chain employs TRBV5-1 and TRBJ2-5; D gene unclear. CDR3 length: 13 residues. The V and J ends lost 1 base and 2 bases respectively, with 6 bases between them. The germline gives CDR1 SGHRS, CDR2 YFSETQ. The CDR3: CASSLRLQETQYF. The CDR3, as DNA: TGCGCCAGCAGCTTGCGACTTCAAGAGACCCAGTACTTC.

CDR3 in DNA: TGTGCCAGTAGCCTCCGGGAGTGGAACACTGAAGCTTTCTTT. Protein product: CASSLREWNTEAFF. The gene calls are TRBV19 and TRBJ1-1; no reliable D call. V lost 6 bases and J lost 1, with 12 bases in between. Germline lookup yields CDR1 LNHDA and CDR2 SQIVND (reference sequence). The CDR3 has 14 residues.

Only one count was recorded for this clone. The V and J genes are TRBV29-1 and TRBJ2-7, with 9 bases that match TRBD2. The CDR3 has 15 amino acids. Germline assignment: CDR1 SQVTM and CDR2 ANQGSEA. J was trimmed by 1 base and V by 4 bases; bases with no gene match: 8. The chain's CDR3 is CSVGGSSGRSYEQYF. CDR3 DNA: TGCAGCGTTGGCGGGTCGAGCGGGAGGTCCTACGAGCAGTACTTC.

The V and J genes are TRBV10-3 and TRBJ1-1; D unclear. Deletions cut 10 bases from V and 5 bases from J, with 23 bases between. Germline assignment: CDR1 ENHRY and CDR2 SYGVKD. This CDR3 spans 15 amino acids. CDR3 loop: CATRLPGSLWTEAFF. For the CDR3, the DNA is TGTGCCACCCGGCTACCGGGATCTCTTTGGACTGAAGCTTTCTTT.

V and J are TRBV10-2 and TRBJ1-1; TRBD1 matches at 7 bases. The CDR3 is made up of 14 amino acids. Germline V gene data show CDR1 as WSHSY and CDR2 as SAAADI. V lost 6 bases, J lost 4 bases, and 8 bases stayed unmatched. The CDR3 here is CASRTGIQSTEAFF. The CDR3 coding sequence is TGCGCCAGCAGGACAGGGATACAAAGCACTGAAGCTTTCTTT.